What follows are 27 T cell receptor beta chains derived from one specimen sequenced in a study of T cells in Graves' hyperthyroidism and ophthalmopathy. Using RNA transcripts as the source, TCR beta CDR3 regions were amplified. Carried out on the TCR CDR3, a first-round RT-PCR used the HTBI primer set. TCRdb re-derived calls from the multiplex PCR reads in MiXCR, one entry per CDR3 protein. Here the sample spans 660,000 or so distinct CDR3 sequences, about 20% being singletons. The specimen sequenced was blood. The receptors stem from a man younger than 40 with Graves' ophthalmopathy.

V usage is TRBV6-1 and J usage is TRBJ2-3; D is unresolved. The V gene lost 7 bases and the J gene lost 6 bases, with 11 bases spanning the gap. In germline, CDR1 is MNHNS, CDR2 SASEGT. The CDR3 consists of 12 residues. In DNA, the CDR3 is TGTGCCAGCACCAATCCCGGGGATACGCAGTATTTT. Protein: CASTNPGDTQYF.

The CDR3 coding sequence is TGTGCCAGCAGACAGGGGTCTGAAGCTTTCTTT. Translation gives CASRQGSEAFF. The rearrangement joins TRBV25-1 to TRBJ1-1; 7 nucleotides align to TRBD1. Germline V gene lookup returns CDR1 MGHDK and CDR2 SYGVNS. The CDR3 is 11 residues long. J gave up 6 bases and V 6 bases, and 1 base lay outside the gene matches.

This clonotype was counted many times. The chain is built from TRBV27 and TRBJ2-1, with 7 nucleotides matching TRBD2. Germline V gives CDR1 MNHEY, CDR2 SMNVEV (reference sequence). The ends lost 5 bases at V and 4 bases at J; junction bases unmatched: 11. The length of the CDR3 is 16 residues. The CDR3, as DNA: TGTGCCAGCAGTGTAGGTCTTGCGGGAGATTACAATGAGCAGTTCTTC. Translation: CASSVGLAGDYNEQFF.

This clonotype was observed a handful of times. The CDR3 reads CASSAILAGVGNEQFF. CDR3 in DNA: TGTGCCAGCAGCGCAATACTAGCGGGAGTAGGCAATGAGCAGTTCTTC. The V call is TRBV5-5, the J call TRBJ2-1; the match to TRBD2 covers 11 bases. Unmatched junction bases numbered 9, after V lost 4 bases and J lost 6 bases. Germline-derived CDR1 and CDR2 are SGHKS and YYEKEE (reference sequence). The CDR3 sequence is 16 residues long.

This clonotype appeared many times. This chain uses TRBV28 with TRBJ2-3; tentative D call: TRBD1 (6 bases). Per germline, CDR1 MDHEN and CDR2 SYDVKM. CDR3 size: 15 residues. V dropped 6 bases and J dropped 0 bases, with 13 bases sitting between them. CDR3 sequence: CASSLRTESTDTQYF. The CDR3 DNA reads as TGTGCCAGCAGCCTCAGGACAGAGAGCACAGATACGCAGTATTTT.

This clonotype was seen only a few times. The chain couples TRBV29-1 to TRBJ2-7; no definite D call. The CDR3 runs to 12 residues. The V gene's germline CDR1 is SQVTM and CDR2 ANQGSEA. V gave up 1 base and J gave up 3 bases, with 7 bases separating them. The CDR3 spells CSVEVGDYEQYF. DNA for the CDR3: TGCAGCGTTGAAGTCGGCGACTACGAGCAGTACTTC.

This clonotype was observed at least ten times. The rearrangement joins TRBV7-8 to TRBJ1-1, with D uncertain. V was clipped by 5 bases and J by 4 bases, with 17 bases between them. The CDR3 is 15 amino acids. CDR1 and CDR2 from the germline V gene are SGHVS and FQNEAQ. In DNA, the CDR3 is TGTGCCAGCAGCCTATCAGGACTATCGAGCACTGAAGCTTTCTTT. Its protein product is CASSLSGLSSTEAFF.

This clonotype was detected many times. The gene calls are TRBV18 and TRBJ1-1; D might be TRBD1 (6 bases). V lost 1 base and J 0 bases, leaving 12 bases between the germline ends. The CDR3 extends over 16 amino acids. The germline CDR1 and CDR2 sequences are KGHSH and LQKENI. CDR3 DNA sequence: TGTGCCAGCTCACCACGCTTCGCAGGGGTGAACACTGAAGCTTTCTTT. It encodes CASSPRFAGVNTEAFF.

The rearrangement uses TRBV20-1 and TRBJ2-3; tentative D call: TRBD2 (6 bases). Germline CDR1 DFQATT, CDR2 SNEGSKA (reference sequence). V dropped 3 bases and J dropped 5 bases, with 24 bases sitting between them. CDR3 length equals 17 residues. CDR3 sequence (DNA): TGCAGTGCTAGGGGTCGCAGGGACGAGACTAGGAAAGATACGCAGTATTTT. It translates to CSARGRRDETRKDTQYF.

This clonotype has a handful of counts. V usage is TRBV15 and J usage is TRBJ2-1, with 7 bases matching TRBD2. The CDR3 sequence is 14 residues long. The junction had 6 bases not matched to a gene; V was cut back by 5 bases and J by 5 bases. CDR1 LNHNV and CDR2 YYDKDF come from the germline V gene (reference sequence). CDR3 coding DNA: TGTGCCACCAGCGCTCCGGGACTACACAATGAGCAGTTCTTC. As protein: CATSAPGLHNEQFF. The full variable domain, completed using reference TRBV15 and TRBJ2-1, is DAMVIQNPRYQVTQFGKPVTLSCSQTLNHNVMYWYQQKSSQAPKLLFHYYDKDFNNEADTPDNFQSRRPNTSFCFLDIRSPGLGDTAMYLCATSAPGLHNEQFFGPGTRLTVL.

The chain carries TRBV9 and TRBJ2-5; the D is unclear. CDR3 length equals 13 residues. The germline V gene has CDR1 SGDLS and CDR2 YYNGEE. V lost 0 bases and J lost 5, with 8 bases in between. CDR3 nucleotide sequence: TGTGCCAGCAGCGTAGGCCTAGTGGAGACCCAGTACTTC. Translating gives CASSVGLVETQYF.

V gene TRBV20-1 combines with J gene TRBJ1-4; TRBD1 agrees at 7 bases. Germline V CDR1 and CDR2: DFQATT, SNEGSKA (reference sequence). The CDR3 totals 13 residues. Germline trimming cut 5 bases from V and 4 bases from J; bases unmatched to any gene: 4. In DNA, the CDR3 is TGCAGTGCTGTTGGACAGGTTAATGAAAAACTGTTTTTT. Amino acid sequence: CSAVGQVNEKLFF.

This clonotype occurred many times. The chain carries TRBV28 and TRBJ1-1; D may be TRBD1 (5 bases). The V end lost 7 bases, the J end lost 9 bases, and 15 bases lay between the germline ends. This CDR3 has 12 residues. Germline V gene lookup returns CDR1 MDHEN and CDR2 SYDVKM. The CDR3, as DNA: TGTGCCAGCATCCCCTATAGGGGAAAAGCTTTCTTT. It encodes CASIPYRGKAFF.

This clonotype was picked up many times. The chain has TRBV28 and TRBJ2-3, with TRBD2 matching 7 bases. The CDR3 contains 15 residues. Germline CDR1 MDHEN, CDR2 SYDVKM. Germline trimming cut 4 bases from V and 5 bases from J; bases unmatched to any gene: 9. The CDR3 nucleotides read TGTGCCAGCAGTTCCATCGGGGCGGGAGTAGATACGCAGTATTTT. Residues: CASSSIGAGVDTQYF.

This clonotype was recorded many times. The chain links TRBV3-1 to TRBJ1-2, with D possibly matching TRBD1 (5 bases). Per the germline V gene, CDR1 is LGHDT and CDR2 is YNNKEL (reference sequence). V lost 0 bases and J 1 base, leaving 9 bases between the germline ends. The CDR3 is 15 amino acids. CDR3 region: CASSQDPGGNYGYTF. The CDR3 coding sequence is TGTGCCAGCAGCCAAGATCCCGGGGGTAACTATGGCTACACCTTC.

The DNA of the CDR3 is TGCGCCAGCAGCTCCCCGGACAGGGGGGACTTTGCCAAGCAGTACTTC. Translating it yields CASSSPDRGDFAKQYF. V and J are TRBV5-1 and TRBJ2-7; TRBD1 matches at 10 bases. This CDR3 is built from 16 residues. The junction had 14 bases not matched to a gene; V was cut back by 3 bases and J by 8 bases. The germline gives CDR1 SGHRS, CDR2 YFSETQ.

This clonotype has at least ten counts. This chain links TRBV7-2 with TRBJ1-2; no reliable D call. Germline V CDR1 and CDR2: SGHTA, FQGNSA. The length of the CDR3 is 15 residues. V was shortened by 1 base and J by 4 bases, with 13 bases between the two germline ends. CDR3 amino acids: CASSLVKGGPYGYTF. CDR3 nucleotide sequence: TGTGCCAGCAGCTTAGTCAAGGGAGGGCCCTATGGCTACACCTTC.

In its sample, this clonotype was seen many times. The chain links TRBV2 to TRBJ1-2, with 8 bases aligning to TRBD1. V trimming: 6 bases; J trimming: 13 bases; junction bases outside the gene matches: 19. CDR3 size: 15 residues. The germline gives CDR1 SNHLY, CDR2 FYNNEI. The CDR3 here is CASRDYTGTGLRSTF. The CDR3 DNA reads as TGTGCCAGCAGAGACTATACCGGGACAGGATTAAGGAGCACCTTC.

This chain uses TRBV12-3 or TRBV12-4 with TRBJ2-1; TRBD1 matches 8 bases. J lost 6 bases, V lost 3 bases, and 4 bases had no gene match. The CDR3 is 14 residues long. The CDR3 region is CASSFRTGCNEQFF. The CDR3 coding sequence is TGTGCCAGCAGTTTCCGGACAGGGTGCAATGAGCAGTTCTTC.

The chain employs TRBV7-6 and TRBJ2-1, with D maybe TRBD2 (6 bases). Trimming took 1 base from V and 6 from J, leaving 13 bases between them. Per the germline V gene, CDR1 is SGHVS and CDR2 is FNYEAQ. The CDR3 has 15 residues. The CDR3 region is CASSLVEGTRNEQFF. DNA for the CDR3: TGTGCCAGCAGCTTAGTTGAAGGGACTCGCAATGAGCAGTTCTTC.

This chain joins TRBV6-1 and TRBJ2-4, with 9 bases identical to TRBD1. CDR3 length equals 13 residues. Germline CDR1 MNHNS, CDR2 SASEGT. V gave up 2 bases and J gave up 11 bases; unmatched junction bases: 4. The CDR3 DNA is TGTGCCAGCAGTGAAAGACAGGGGGTATTTCAGTACTTC. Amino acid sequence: CASSERQGVFQYF.

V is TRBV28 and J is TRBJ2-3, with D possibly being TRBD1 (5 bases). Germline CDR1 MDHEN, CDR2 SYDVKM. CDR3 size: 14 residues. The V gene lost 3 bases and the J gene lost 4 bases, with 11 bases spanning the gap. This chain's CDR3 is CASSFRGFADTQYF. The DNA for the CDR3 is TGTGCCAGCAGTTTTAGGGGTTTTGCAGATACGCAGTATTTT.

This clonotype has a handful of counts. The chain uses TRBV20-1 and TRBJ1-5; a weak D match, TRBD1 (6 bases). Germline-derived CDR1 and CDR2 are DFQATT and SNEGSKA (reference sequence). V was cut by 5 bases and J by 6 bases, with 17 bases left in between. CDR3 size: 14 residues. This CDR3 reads CSAPNRVVGQPQHF. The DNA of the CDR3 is TGCAGTGCTCCAAACAGGGTTGTGGGTCAGCCCCAGCATTTT.

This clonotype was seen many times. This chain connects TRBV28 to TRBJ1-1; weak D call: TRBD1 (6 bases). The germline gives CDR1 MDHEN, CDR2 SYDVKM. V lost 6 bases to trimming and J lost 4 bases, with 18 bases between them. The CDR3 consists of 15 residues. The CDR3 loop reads CASRPGGGRGTEAFF. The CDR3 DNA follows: TGTGCCAGCAGACCAGGTGGGGGGCGCGGCACTGAAGCTTTCTTT.

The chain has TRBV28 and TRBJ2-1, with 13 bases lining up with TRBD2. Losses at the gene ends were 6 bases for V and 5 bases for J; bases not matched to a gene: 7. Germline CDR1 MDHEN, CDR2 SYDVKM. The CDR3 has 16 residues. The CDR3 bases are TGTGCCAGCAGACGGACTAGCGGGAGTCCTAACAATGAGCAGTTCTTC. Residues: CASRRTSGSPNNEQFF.

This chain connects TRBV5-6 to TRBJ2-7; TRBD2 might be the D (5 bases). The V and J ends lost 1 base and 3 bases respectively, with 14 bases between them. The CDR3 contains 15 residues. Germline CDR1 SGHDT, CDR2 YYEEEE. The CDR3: CASSLTTEGGYEQYF. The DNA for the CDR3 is TGTGCCAGCAGCTTGACGACCGAGGGCGGCTACGAGCAGTACTTC.

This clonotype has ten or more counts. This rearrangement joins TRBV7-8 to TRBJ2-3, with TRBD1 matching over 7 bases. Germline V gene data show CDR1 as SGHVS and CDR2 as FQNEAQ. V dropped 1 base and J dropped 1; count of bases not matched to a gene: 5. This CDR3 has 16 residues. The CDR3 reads CASSLVGQERTDTQYF. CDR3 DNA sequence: TGTGCCAGCAGCTTAGTTGGACAGGAGCGCACAGATACGCAGTATTTT.